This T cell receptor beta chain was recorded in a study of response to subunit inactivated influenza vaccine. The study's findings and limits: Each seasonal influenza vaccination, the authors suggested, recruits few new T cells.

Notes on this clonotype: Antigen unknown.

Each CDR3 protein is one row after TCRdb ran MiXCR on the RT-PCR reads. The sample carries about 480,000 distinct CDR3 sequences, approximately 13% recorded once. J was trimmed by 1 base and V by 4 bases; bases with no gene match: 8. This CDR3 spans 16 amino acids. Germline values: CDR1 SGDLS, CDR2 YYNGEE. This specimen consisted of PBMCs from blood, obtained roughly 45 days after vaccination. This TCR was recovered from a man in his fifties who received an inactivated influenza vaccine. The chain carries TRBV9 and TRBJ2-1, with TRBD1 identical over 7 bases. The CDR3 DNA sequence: TGTGCCAGCAGCCCGAGGACAGGAGTTTCCTACAATGAGCAGTTCTTC. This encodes CASSPRTGVSYNEQFF.